These 20 T cell receptor beta chains were all obtained from the same sample, sequenced in a study of tissue T cells after allogeneic stem cell transplantation. The table came from immunoSEQ multiplex PCR; TCRdb's copy has only in-frame clones and leaves some out. The sample has 26,000 or so clones; about 89% are singletons. The specimen comprised blood, sampled before transplantation. All receptors derive from a male donor at least 60 years old who later had graft-versus-host disease after an allogeneic stem cell transplant.

This chain joins TRBV6-5 and TRBJ1-3, with D uncertain. The V end lost 11 bases, the J end lost 0 bases, and 14 bases lay between the germline ends. The CDR3 covers 14 residues. Per germline, CDR1 MNHEY and CDR2 SVGAGI. The CDR3 DNA is TGTGCCTGCCATGAAAGGAGCTCTGGAAACACCATATATTTT. Residues: CACHERSSGNTIYF.

The rearrangement links TRBV18 to TRBJ1-3, with TRBD1 matching over 9 bases. V gave up 3 bases and J gave up 3 bases; unmatched junction bases: 3. The CDR3 is 15 residues long. Germline CDR1 and CDR2: KGHSH and LQKENI. The chain's CDR3 is CASSPGQGRGNTIYF. The CDR3 DNA is TGTGCCAGCTCACCTGGACAGGGGCGTGGAAACACCATATATTTT.

The chain combines TRBV5-1 with TRBJ2-3; the D gene is possibly TRBD2 (5 bases). Trimming took off 5 bases at V and 6 bases at J, with 10 bases between the two ends. The germline CDR1 and CDR2 sequences are SGHRS and YFSETQ. The CDR3 loop spans 12 amino acids. The CDR3 loop reads CASRNSVDTQYF. The CDR3 nucleotides read TGCGCCAGCAGAAATAGCGTTGATACGCAGTATTTT. The full variable domain, completed using reference TRBV5-1 and TRBJ2-3, is KAGVTQTPRYLIKTRGQQVTLSCSPISGHRSVSWYQQTPGQGLQFLFEYFSETQRNKGNFPGRFSGRQFSNSRSEMNVSTLELGDSALYLCASRNSVDTQYFGPGTRLTVL.

The rearrangement links TRBV2 to TRBJ1-6, with D uncertain. CDR3 length: 14 amino acids. The germline V gene has CDR1 SNHLY and CDR2 FYNNEI. Trimming removed 6 bases at V and 7 bases at J, with 13 bases between. The CDR3 is CASRVVGENSPLHF. The CDR3 region has the DNA TGTGCCAGCAGGGTCGTCGGGGAAAATTCACCCCTCCACTTT.

This clone is a singleton in its sample. The genes are TRBV7-5 and TRBJ2-2; the table's D call of TRBD1 was not tested on the DNA. TRBV7-5 is a pseudogene. The CDR3 spans 18 residues. CDR3 loop: CVRSPNHRVNSNTGELFF. The CDR3 region has the DNA TGTGTCAGAAGCCCAAATCACAGGGTTAATTCGAACACCGGGGAGCTGTTTTTT.

The CDR3 DNA sequence: TGTGCCAGCAGCAACCCAGGGGGGGCACAAGAGACCCAGTACTTC. Amino acids: CASSNPGGAQETQYF. V gene TRBV7-9 combines with J gene TRBJ2-5; D is perhaps TRBD1 or TRBD2 (7 bases each). The CDR3 spans 15 residues. The V gene's germline CDR1 is SEHNR and CDR2 FQNEAQ (reference sequence). Trimming removed 5 bases at V and 2 bases at J, with 15 bases between.

This clone was observed a single time. The CDR3, as DNA: TGTGCCAGTAGCTCGGGACAGTCCCTCACAGATACGCAGTATTTT. This encodes CASSSGQSLTDTQYF. The V call is TRBV19, the J call TRBJ2-3, with 7 bases that match TRBD1. CDR1 LNHDA and CDR2 SQIVND come from the germline V gene (reference sequence). The CDR3 loop spans 15 amino acids. V trimming: 6 bases; J trimming: 2 bases; junction bases outside the gene matches: 8. Complete variable domain (other parts from reference TRBV19 and TRBJ2-3): DGGITQSPKYLFRKEGQNVTLSCEQNLNHDAMYWYRQDPGQGLRLIYYSQIVNDFQKGDIAEGYSVSREKKESFPLTVTSAQKNPTAFYLCASSSGQSLTDTQYFGPGTRLTVL.

The gene calls are TRBV6-6 and TRBJ2-7; TRBD1 agrees at 8 bases. The germline CDR1 and CDR2 sequences are MNHNY and SVGAGI (reference sequence). CDR3 length: 15 residues. J was trimmed by 3 bases and V by 6 bases; bases with no gene match: 10. The CDR3 is CASSGQGRRVYEQYF. The CDR3 region has the DNA TGTGCCAGCAGCGGACAGGGAAGGAGGGTCTACGAGCAGTACTTC.

The rearrangement joins TRBV18 to TRBJ1-1; D unresolved. The germline gives CDR1 KGHSH, CDR2 LQKENI. V shed 2 bases and J shed 1 base, with 20 bases lying between them. The CDR3 covers 18 residues. CDR3 in DNA: TGTGCCAGCTCACCAGGCATACAAGGCCTAATCCGGAACACTGAAGCTTTCTTT. Translation gives CASSPGIQGLIRNTEAFF. Complete variable domain (other parts from reference TRBV18 and TRBJ1-1): NAGVMQNPRHLVRRRGQEARLRCSPMKGHSHVYWYRQLPEEGLKFMVYLQKENIIDESGMPKERFSAEFPKEGPSILRIQQVVRGDSAAYFCASSPGIQGLIRNTEAFFGQGTRLTVV.

The chain uses TRBV29-1 and TRBJ2-2; TRBD1 aligns across 9 bases. The CDR3 has 13 amino acids. V lost 5 bases, J lost 4 bases, and 2 bases stayed unmatched. CDR1 is SQVTM and CDR2 is ANQGSEA in the germline V gene. CDR3 protein: CSVRQGGTGELFF. As DNA, the CDR3 is TGCAGCGTTCGACAGGGGGGCACCGGGGAGCTGTTTTTT.

This chain uses TRBV4-2 with TRBJ1-2, with 7 bases fitting TRBD1. Germline V CDR1 and CDR2: LGHNA, YNFKEQ. CDR3 length: 14 amino acids. V shed 7 bases and J 0 bases; nucleotides not matched to a gene: 5. The CDR3 DNA is TGTGCCAGCACCCGGGACAGCGCTAACTATGGCTACACCTTC. Protein sequence: CASTRDSANYGYTF.

The chain has TRBV10-3 and TRBJ2-2; 7 nucleotides agree with TRBD1. The CDR3 covers 16 residues. The germline CDR1 and CDR2 sequences are ENHRY and SYGVKD. V lost 5 bases, J lost 7 bases, and 13 bases stayed unmatched. This CDR3 reads CAISRDSTFSGGELFF. The CDR3, as DNA: TGTGCCATCAGTAGGGACAGTACTTTTTCTGGCGGGGAGCTGTTTTTT.

The gene calls are TRBV10-3 and TRBJ2-7; 12 bases fit TRBD2. CDR1 ENHRY and CDR2 SYGVKD come from the germline V gene. The V segment lost 4 bases and the J segment 4 bases; nucleotides outside the gene matches: 8. CDR3 length: 16 amino acids. CDR3 bases: TGTGCCATCAGTGCCATACTAGCGGGAGGAGGTTACGAGCAGTACTTC. Encoded protein: CAISAILAGGGYEQYF.

V is TRBV24-1 and J is TRBJ2-2; 11 bases match TRBD1. The germline CDR1 and CDR2 sequences are KGHDR and SFDVKD. CDR3 length equals 16 residues. The ends lost 1 base at V and 7 bases at J; junction bases unmatched: 4. The CDR3 nucleotides read TGTGCCACCAGTGATTTCGGACAGGGGGCCGACGGGGAGCTGTTTTTT. As protein: CATSDFGQGADGELFF.

The chain employs TRBV5-1 and TRBJ2-5, with no clear D. Germline V gene data show CDR1 as SGHRS and CDR2 as YFSETQ. V gave up 1 base and J gave up 2 bases, with 9 bases separating them. The CDR3 runs 14 residues. The CDR3 sequence is CASSLFSSQETQYF. Here the CDR3 DNA reads TGCGCCAGCAGCTTGTTTTCCAGTCAAGAGACCCAGTACTTC.

This clone was counted once. J is TRBJ1-6 and V is TRBV19; D perhaps matches TRBD1 (6 bases). The CDR3 length is 18 residues. V was clipped by 6 bases and J by 8 bases, with 26 bases between them. The germline gives CDR1 LNHDA, CDR2 SQIVND (reference sequence). CDR3 in DNA: TGTGCCAGTAGCATCCCCCCATCAAACAGGGCTGGGTATTCACCCCTCCACTTT. It yields the protein CASSIPPSNRAGYSPLHF.

This clone was found a few times. The V and J genes are TRBV30 and TRBJ1-3; no clear D gene. CDR1 GTSNPN and CDR2 SVGIG come from the germline V gene (reference sequence). Trimming cost V 1 base and J 4 bases, with 8 bases left between them. The CDR3 consists of 13 residues. The CDR3 coding sequence is TGTGCCTGGAGTGGGGGTACCGGAAACACCATATATTTT. Amino acid sequence: CAWSGGTGNTIYF.

V is TRBV19 and J is TRBJ1-1; D remains ambiguous. The CDR3 is 14 amino acids. CDR1 is LNHDA, CDR2 SQIVND, per germline (reference sequence). Trimming took off 4 bases at V and 2 bases at J, with 11 bases between the two ends. CDR3 bases: TGTGCCAGTAGTAAGGGAGGGCTAAACACTGAAGCTTTCTTT. This sequence encodes CASSKGGLNTEAFF.

This chain links TRBV25-1 with TRBJ2-6, with TRBD1 matching 7 bases. Germline V lookup: CDR1 MGHDK, CDR2 SYGVNS. V lost 2 bases, J lost 4 bases, and 8 bases stayed unmatched. The CDR3 has 17 residues. The chain's CDR3 is CASSEPTGNRGANVLTF. CDR3 nucleotides: TGTGCCAGCAGTGAACCGACAGGGAATCGAGGGGCCAACGTCCTGACTTTC.

This clone occurred once. V and J are TRBV30 and TRBJ1-5, with unresolved D. The CDR3 sequence is 13 residues long. Germline values: CDR1 GTSNPN, CDR2 SVGIG (reference sequence). V was clipped by 1 base and J by 4 bases, with 8 bases between them. CDR3 bases: TGTGCCTGGAGTGAAGGGTGGAATCAGCCCCAGCATTTT. Translation gives CAWSEGWNQPQHF.